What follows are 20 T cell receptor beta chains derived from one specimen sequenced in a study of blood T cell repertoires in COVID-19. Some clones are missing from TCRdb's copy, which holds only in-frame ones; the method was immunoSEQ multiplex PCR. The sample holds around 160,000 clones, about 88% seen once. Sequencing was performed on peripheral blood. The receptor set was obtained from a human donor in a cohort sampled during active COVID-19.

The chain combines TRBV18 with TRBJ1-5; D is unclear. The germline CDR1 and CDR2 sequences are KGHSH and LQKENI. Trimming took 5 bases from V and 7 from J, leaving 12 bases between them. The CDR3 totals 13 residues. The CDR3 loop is CASSSQASQPQHF. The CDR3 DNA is TGTGCCAGCTCATCCCAGGCCTCACAGCCCCAGCATTTT.

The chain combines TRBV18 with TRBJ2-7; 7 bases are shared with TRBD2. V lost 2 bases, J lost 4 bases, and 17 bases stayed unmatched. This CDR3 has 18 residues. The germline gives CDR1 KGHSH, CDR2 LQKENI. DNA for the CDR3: TGTGCCAGCTCACCAGGACTAGAAACCTCCCCATCCCAATACGAGCAGTACTTC. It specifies CASSPGLETSPSQYEQYF.

CDR3 DNA: TGTGCCAGCAGTGGCCCTCAGGTCTCCTCTGGAAACACCATATATTTT. It specifies CASSGPQVSSGNTIYF. V is TRBV25-1 and J is TRBJ1-3; D is unresolved. Trimming removed 4 bases from V and 0 bases from J, with 13 bases in between. The germline CDR1 and CDR2 sequences are MGHDK and SYGVNS. The CDR3 is 16 amino acids.

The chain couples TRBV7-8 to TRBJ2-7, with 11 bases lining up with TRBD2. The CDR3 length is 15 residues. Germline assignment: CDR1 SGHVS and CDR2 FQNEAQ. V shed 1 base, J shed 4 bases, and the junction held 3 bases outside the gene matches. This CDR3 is CASSLGASGGYEQYF. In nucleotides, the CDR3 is TGTGCCAGCAGCTTAGGTGCTAGCGGGGGGTACGAGCAGTACTTC.

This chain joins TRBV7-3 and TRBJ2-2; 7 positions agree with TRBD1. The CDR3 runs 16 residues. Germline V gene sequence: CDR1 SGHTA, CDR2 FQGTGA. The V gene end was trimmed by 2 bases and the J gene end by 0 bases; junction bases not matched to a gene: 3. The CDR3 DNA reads TGTGCCAGCAGCTTAGACAGGGTCACGAACACCGGGGAGCTGTTTTTT. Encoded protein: CASSLDRVTNTGELFF.

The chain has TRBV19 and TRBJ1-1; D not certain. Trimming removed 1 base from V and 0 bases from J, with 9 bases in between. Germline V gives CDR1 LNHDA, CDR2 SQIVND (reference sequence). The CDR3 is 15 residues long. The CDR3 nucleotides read TGTGCCAGTAGTATAGTGGTACAGTTGAACACTGAAGCTTTCTTT. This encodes CASSIVVQLNTEAFF. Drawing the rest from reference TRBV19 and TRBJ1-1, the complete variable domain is DGGITQSPKYLFRKEGQNVTLSCEQNLNHDAMYWYRQDPGQGLRLIYYSQIVNDFQKGDIAEGYSVSREKKESFPLTVTSAQKNPTAFYLCASSIVVQLNTEAFFGQGTRLTVV.

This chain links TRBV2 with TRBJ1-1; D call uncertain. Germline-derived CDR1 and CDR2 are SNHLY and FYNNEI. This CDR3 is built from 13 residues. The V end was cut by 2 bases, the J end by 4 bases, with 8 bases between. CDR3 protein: CASSERAITEAFF. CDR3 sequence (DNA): TGTGCCAGCAGTGAAAGAGCAATCACTGAAGCTTTCTTT. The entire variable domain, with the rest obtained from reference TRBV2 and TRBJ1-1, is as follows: EPEVTQTPSHQVTQMGQEVILRCVPISNHLYFYWYRQILGQKVEFLVSFYNNEISEKSEIFDDQFSVERPDGSNFTLKIRSTKLEDSAMYFCASSERAITEAFFGQGTRLTVV.

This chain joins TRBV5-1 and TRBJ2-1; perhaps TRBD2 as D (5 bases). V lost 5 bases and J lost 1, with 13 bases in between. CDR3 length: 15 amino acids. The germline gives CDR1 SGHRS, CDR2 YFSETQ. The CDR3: CASRPPGISYNEQFF. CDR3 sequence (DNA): TGCGCCAGCAGACCCCCGGGAATTTCCTACAATGAGCAGTTCTTC.

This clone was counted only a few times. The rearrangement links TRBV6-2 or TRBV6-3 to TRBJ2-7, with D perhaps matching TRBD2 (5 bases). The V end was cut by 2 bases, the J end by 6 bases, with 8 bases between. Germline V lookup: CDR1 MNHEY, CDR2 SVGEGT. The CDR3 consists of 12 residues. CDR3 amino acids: CASSYGSLEQYF. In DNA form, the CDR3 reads TGTGCCAGCAGTTACGGGAGTCTCGAGCAGTACTTC.

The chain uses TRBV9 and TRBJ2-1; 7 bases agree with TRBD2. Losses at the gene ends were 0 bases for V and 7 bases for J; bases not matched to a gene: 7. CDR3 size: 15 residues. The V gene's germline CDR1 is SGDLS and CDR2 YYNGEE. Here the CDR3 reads CASSVDEGGLNEQFF. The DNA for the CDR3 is TGTGCCAGCAGCGTAGATGAGGGAGGGCTGAATGAGCAGTTCTTC.

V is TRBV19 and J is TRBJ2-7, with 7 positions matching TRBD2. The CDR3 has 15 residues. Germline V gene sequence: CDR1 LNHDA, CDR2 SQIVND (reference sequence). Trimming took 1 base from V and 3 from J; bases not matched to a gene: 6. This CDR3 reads CASSIAGGLHYEQYF. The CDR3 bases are TGTGCCAGTAGTATAGCCGGGGGACTACACTACGAGCAGTACTTC.

CDR3 protein: CASSQVAESPLHF. In DNA, the CDR3 is TGTGCCAGCAGCCAAGTTGCGGAATCACCCCTCCACTTT. V usage is TRBV3-1 (or the pseudogene TRBV3-2) and J usage is TRBJ1-6; no firm D call. CDR3 length equals 13 residues. Germline CDR1 is LGHDT and CDR2 is YNNKEL (reference sequence). V was trimmed by 1 base and J by 10 bases, leaving 8 bases between them.

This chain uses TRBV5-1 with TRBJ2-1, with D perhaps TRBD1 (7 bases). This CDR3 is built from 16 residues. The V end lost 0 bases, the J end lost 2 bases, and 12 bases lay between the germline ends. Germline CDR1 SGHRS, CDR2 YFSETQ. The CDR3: CASSLARGVPYNEQFF. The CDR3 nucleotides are TGCGCCAGCAGCTTGGCCAGGGGGGTGCCCTACAATGAGCAGTTCTTC.

CDR3 sequence: CASSFRQGLSYNSPLHF. Here the CDR3 DNA reads TGTGCCAGCAGCTTCCGACAGGGCCTAAGTTATAATTCACCCCTCCACTTT. V usage is TRBV7-2 and J usage is TRBJ1-6; TRBD1 matches 7 bases. From germline, CDR1 is SGHTA and CDR2 FQGNSA. This CDR3 comprises 17 residues. After removal of 3 bases from V and 4 bases from J, the junction contained 9 bases not matched to a gene.

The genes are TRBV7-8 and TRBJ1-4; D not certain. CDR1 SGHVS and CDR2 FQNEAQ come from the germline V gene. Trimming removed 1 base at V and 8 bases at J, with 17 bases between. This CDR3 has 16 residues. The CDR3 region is CASSLGLRLGGEKLFF. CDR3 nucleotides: TGTGCCAGCAGCTTAGGACTCCGACTCGGAGGGGAAAAACTGTTTTTT.

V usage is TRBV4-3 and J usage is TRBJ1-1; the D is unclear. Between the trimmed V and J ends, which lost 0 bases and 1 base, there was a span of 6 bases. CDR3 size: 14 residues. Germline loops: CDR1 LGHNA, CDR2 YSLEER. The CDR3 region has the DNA TGCGCCAGCAGCCAAGATAACTGGAACACTGAAGCTTTCTTT. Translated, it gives CASSQDNWNTEAFF.

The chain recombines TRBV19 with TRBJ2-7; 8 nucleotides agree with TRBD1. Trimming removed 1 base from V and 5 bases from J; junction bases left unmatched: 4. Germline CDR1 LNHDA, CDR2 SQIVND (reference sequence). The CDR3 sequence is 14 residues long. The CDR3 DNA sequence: TGTGCCAGTAGTATAGCCCAGGGGGCGGACGAGCAGTACTTC. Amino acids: CASSIAQGADEQYF.

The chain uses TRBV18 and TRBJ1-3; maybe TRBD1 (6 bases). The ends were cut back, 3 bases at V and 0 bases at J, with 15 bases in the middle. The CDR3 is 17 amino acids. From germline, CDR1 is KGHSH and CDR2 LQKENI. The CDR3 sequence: CASSPGLQGRSGNTIYF. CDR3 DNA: TGTGCCAGCTCACCCGGGTTACAGGGTCGCTCTGGAAACACCATATATTTT.

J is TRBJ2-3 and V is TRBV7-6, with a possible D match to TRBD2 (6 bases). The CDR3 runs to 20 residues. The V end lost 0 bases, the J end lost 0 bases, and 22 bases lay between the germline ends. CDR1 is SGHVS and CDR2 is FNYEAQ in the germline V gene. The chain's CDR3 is CASSLAAPEFAGFSTDTQYF. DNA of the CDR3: TGTGCCAGCAGCTTAGCAGCCCCTGAGTTTGCGGGGTTTAGCACAGATACGCAGTATTTT.

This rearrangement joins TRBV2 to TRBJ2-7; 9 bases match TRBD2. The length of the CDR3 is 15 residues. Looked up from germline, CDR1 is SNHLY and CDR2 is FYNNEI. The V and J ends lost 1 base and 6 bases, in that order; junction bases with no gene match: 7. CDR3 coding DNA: TGTGCCAGCAGTGAAGACGGGACTAGCAAACGCGAGCAGTACTTC. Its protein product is CASSEDGTSKREQYF.